The entry that follows covers one T cell receptor (beta chain) sequence. As yet, its antigen is unknown. The sample originates from a study of OX40 agonist ivuxolimab in advanced cancers. Findings of the study overall: Expanded peripheral T cells had an undetermined antigen specificity.

Sequencing was performed with immunoSEQ multiplex PCR; in TCRdb, only in-frame clones are kept and a portion is missing. This sample has more than 75,000 clones, with approximately 85% found just once. Germline CDR1 is MNHEY and CDR2 is SVGAGI. The CDR3 consists of 16 residues. Trimming took 2 bases from V and 3 from J, leaving 13 bases between them. This clonotype was obtained from an adult with an advanced solid tumor such as melanoma, head and neck, liver or kidney cancer. The specimen was CD4+ or CD8+ T cells sorted from blood, collected in a trial of the OX40 agonist ivuxolimab. This sequence joins TRBV6-5 and TRBJ2-2; tentative D call: TRBD1 (5 bases). The CDR3 region is CASSYGAAGYTGELFF. CDR3 sequence (DNA): TGTGCCAGCAGTTACGGGGCAGCCGGCTACACCGGGGAGCTGTTTTTT.